A selection of T cell receptor beta chains follows, all from one sample in a study of technical replicates of blood from a handful of donors. The assay was immunoSEQ multiplex PCR, and TCRdb's table has in-frame clones only and misses some. The profile shows about 91,000 clones, roughly 90% of them singletons. Input material: T cells isolated from PBMCs. These receptors were obtained from a human donor in good health. Each CDR3 is given with its conserved first and last residue. A D gene is named only where the DNA matches it firmly. Clone size is stated in some rows and not others, as once, few, many or a class when expanded.

cdr3_length j_call d_call v_call clone_size cdr3_aa cdr3_nt
13 TRBJ1-1 . TRBV28 . CAINTGMNTEAFF TGTGCCATAAACACAGGGATGAACACTGAAGCTTTCTTT
16 TRBJ1-1 . TRBV4-1 . CASSQETASMNTEAFF TGCGCCAGCAGCCAAGAGACAGCCTCCATGAACACTGAAGCTTTCTTT
16 TRBJ2-3 TRBD1 TRBV11-2 . CASSTTGGSSTDTQYF TGTGCCAGCAGCACGACAGGGGGTTCAAGCACAGATACGCAGTATTTT
18 TRBJ2-2 TRBD2 TRBV4-1 . CASSLESDLAGVTGELFF TGCGCCAGCAGCCTAGAAAGTGATCTAGCGGGAGTTACCGGGGAGCTGTTTTTT
13 TRBJ1-2 . TRBV19 . CASTLTGFYGYTF TGTGCCAGTACCCTAACAGGGTTCTATGGCTACACCTTC
19 TRBJ2-3 TRBD2 TRBV13 . CASSLVLGVTSKSTDTQYF TGTGCCAGCAGCTTAGTTTTGGGGGTGACTAGCAAAAGCACAGATACGCAGTATTTT
16 TRBJ1-2 TRBD1 TRBV9 . CASSPQTGVVRYGYTF TGTGCCAGCAGCCCCCAGACAGGGGTGGTAAGGTATGGCTACACCTTC
12 TRBJ2-7 . TRBV5-8 . CASSRTKYEQYF TGTGCCAGCAGCCGAACAAAGTACGAGCAGTACTTC
16 TRBJ2-3 TRBD2 TRBV5-1 . CASSWGLADATDTQYF TGCGCCAGCAGCTGGGGACTAGCGGACGCCACAGATACGCAGTATTTT
13 TRBJ1-2 . TRBV16 . CASSQRESYGYTF TGTGCCAGCAGCCAACGTGAGTCCTATGGCTACACCTTC
11 TRBJ2-4 . TRBV20-1 . CSATQENIQYF TGCAGTGCTACACAGGAAAACATTCAGTACTTC
16 TRBJ2-7 . TRBV10-2 . CASSESSRTRRYEQYF TGCGCCAGCAGTGAGTCTAGTAGGACAAGGCGGTACGAGCAGTACTTC
14 TRBJ2-3 TRBD2 TRBV5-4 . CASRPGLLTDTQYF TGTGCCAGCAGGCCGGGACTACTCACAGATACGCAGTATTTT
21 TRBJ2-1 . TRBV15 . CATSRVREGRWYFSSYNEQFF TGTGCCACCAGCAGAGTCCGAGAGGGCCGGTGGTATTTTAGCTCCTACAATGAGCAGTTCTTC
16 TRBJ2-2 TRBD2 TRBV4-1 . CASSQVSTSETGELFF TGCGCCAGCAGCCAAGTTTCTACTAGCGAGACCGGGGAGCTGTTTTTT
14 TRBJ2-5 TRBD1 TRBV27 . CASRGTGFQETQYF TGTGCCAGCAGAGGGACAGGGTTCCAAGAGACCCAGTACTTC
15 TRBJ2-1 TRBD1 TRBV11-2 . CASSSTDRGWHEQFF TGTGCCAGCAGCTCGACCGACAGGGGCTGGCATGAGCAGTTCTTC
14 TRBJ2-2 . TRBV29-1 . CSVRRSANTGELFF TGCAGCGTTAGAAGGAGCGCGAACACCGGGGAGCTGTTTTTT
16 TRBJ2-1 . TRBV2 . CASSHRQSESYNEQFF TGTGCCAGCAGTCATAGACAGTCGGAGAGCTACAATGAGCAGTTCTTC
14 TRBJ1-2 . TRBV6-1 . CASSEGRGIYGYTF TGTGCCAGCAGTGAAGGTCGGGGAATCTATGGCTACACCTTC
14 TRBJ2-7 . TRBV6-1 . CASSDSSNAYEQYF TGTGCCAGCAGTGATTCCAGTAACGCCTACGAGCAGTACTTC
14 TRBJ2-5 TRBD1 TRBV6-5 . CASTGRGLSETQYF TGTGCCAGCACAGGCAGGGGGCTTAGTGAGACCCAGTACTTC
18 TRBJ1-2 . TRBV11-2 . CASSLRQTALFDNYGYTF TGTGCCAGCAGCTTAAGACAGACCGCCCTCTTCGACAACTATGGCTACACCTTC
13 TRBJ2-7 . TRBV7-2 . CASSLGSPYEQYF TGTGCCAGCAGCCTAGGGAGCCCCTACGAGCAGTACTTC
14 TRBJ2-3 . TRBV27 . CASRTSGPGDTQYF TGTGCCAGCAGAACATCAGGGCCGGGAGATACGCAGTATTTT
14 TRBJ2-7 TRBD1 TRBV7-8 . CASSWATGHPEQYF TGTGCCAGCAGCTGGGCGACAGGGCATCCCGAGCAGTACTTC
19 TRBJ1-1 . TRBV18 . CASSPPRGRGGPVDTEAFF TGTGCCAGCTCACCACCTAGAGGCAGGGGTGGGCCGGTGGACACTGAAGCTTTCTTT
14 TRBJ2-7 TRBD1 TRBV19 . CASSMGTGTYEQYF TGTGCCAGTAGTATGGGGACAGGGACCTACGAGCAGTACTTC
16 TRBJ2-3 . TRBV7-9 . CASSGEAANLLDTQYF TGTGCCAGCAGCGGAGAGGCAGCCAACCTATTAGATACGCAGTATTTT
15 TRBJ2-3 TRBD2 TRBV30 . CAWSVWTSPADTQYF TGTGCCTGGAGTGTCTGGACTAGCCCCGCAGATACGCAGTATTTT
18 TRBJ2-7 . TRBV5-1 . CASSAGHHLWESGYEQYF TGCGCCAGCAGCGCAGGACACCACCTTTGGGAATCGGGCTACGAGCAGTACTTC
16 TRBJ2-7 . TRBV2 . CASVRSSGQIPNEQYF TGTGCCAGCGTTAGATCCTCCGGACAGATTCCTAACGAGCAGTACTTC
15 TRBJ2-2 TRBD2 TRBV7-3 . CASSPTGGNTGELFF TGTGCCAGCAGCCCCACGGGAGGAAACACCGGGGAGCTGTTTTTT
14 TRBJ2-3 TRBD2 TRBV7-9 . CASSLSGGGGTQYF TGTGCCAGCAGCCTTAGCGGGGGAGGGGGTACGCAGTATTTT
13 TRBJ1-2 . TRBV27 . CASSPGTLYGYTF TGTGCCAGCAGTCCCGGGACACTCTATGGCTACACCTTC
16 TRBJ2-3 TRBD2 TRBV28 . CASSASGYRSTDTQYF TGTGCCAGCAGTGCTAGCGGTTATCGCAGCACAGATACGCAGTATTTT
17 TRBJ1-6 . TRBV7-9 few CASTWAGEGSYNSPLHF TGTGCCAGCACCTGGGCAGGGGAGGGCTCCTATAATTCACCCCTCCACTTT
15 TRBJ2-7 TRBD1 TRBV6-1 once CASGKTGMDPYEQYF TGTGCCAGCGGAAAGACAGGGATGGACCCTTACGAGCAGTACTTC
14 TRBJ1-2 . TRBV7-9 . CASSLELRESGYTF TGTGCCAGCAGCTTAGAACTCCGGGAGAGTGGCTACACCTTC
18 TRBJ1-5 . TRBV4-1 . CASSQELHRASRNQPQHF TGCGCCAGCAGCCAAGAGCTCCACAGGGCAAGTCGCAATCAGCCCCAGCATTTT
17 TRBJ1-1 . TRBV4-1 few CASSQRTGQEENTEAFF TGCGCCAGCAGCCAGCGAACAGGGCAGGAGGAGAACACTGAAGCTTTCTTT
14 TRBJ2-5 TRBD2 TRBV10-3 . CAIRGDYDQETQYF TGTGCCATCAGAGGGGACTATGACCAAGAGACCCAGTACTTC
16 TRBJ2-1 . TRBV7-9 . CASSLGNRAIYNEQFF TGTGCCAGCAGCTTAGGGAACAGGGCTATCTACAATGAGCAGTTCTTC
12 TRBJ1-1 TRBD1 TRBV11-3 . CASSYGTGDAFF TGTGCCAGCAGCTACGGGACAGGTGACGCTTTCTTT
17 TRBJ2-2 . TRBV18 . CASSPQGQRISTGELFF TGTGCCAGCTCACCCCAGGGACAACGGATCTCAACCGGGGAGCTGTTTTTT
19 TRBJ2-3 TRBD1 TRBV9 . CASSVEGQPLRMGTDTQYF TGTGCCAGCAGCGTAGAGGGACAGCCTCTGAGGATGGGCACAGATACGCAGTATTTT
16 TRBJ2-6 TRBD1 TRBV19 . CASKTGVETGANVLTF TGTGCCAGTAAAACAGGGGTGGAAACTGGGGCCAACGTCCTGACTTTC
15 TRBJ2-1 . TRBV5-1 . CASSSQGQVLNEQFF TGCGCCAGCAGCTCTCAGGGGCAGGTCCTCAATGAGCAGTTCTTC